The rows below give T cell receptor beta chains drawn from one sample of a study of T cell repertoires in cytomegalovirus infection. TCRdb called the reads again in MiXCR, with one record for every CDR3 protein. In the table there are 250,000 or so distinct CDR3 sequences, 15% to 20% of which are singletons. Specimen: CD8+ T cells from PBMCs. The receptors here all came from a human donor in good health (CMV status not recorded). Some clones in this sample may be carry-over from other donors' samples. Both conserved end residues are part of each CDR3. The D gene is left open where the match is weak. Size is stated for part of the rows, as once, few or many counts, or as a class when the clone is expanded.

J,D,size,V,CDR3,DNA
TRBJ2-7,.,few,TRBV20-1,CSATRDRYYPYEQYF,TGCAGTGCTACCAGGGACCGTTACTACCCCTACGAGCAGTACTTC
TRBJ2-3,.,few,TRBV12-3/TRBV12-4,CASSLGPLVYTDTQYF,TGTGCCAGCAGTTTAGGCCCTCTAGTGTACACAGATACGCAGTATTTT
TRBJ2-7,.,few,TRBV12-3/TRBV12-4,CASSLIQSYEQYF,TGTGCCAGCAGTTTAATACAGTCCTACGAGCAGTACTTC
TRBJ1-1,.,.,TRBV29-1,CSVAPGGTEAFF,TGCAGCGTTGCTCCGGGGGGCACTGAAGCTTTCTTT
TRBJ1-4,.,few,TRBV6-1,CASSYGLTGANEKLFF,TGTGCCAGCAGTTACGGCCTCACTGGGGCTAATGAAAAACTGTTTTTT
TRBJ1-1,.,many,TRBV7-9,CASSYATAYTEAFF,TGTGCCAGCAGCTACGCGACAGCCTACACTGAAGCTTTCTTT
TRBJ2-7,.,many,TRBV6-2/TRBV6-3,CASRGTYEQYF,TGTGCCAGCAGAGGGACATACGAGCAGTACTTC
TRBJ2-1,TRBD2,few,TRBV4-1,CASSQGLLAGGINEQFF,TGCGCCAGCAGCCAGGGTCTACTAGCGGGGGGGATCAATGAGCAGTTCTTC
TRBJ2-1,.,few,TRBV13,CASSPWGRPDVRNEQFF,TGTGCCAGCAGCCCCTGGGGCAGGCCGGATGTTAGGAATGAGCAGTTCTTC
TRBJ2-1,TRBD2,.,TRBV11-2,CASSLGWSGGEQFF,TGTGCCAGCAGCTTAGGGTGGTCGGGAGGTGAGCAGTTCTTC
TRBJ2-3,TRBD2,once,TRBV7-9,CASSLALAGVADTQYF,TGTGCCAGCAGCTTAGCCCTAGCGGGGGTCGCAGATACGCAGTATTTT
TRBJ2-7,.,.,TRBV2,CASLGDSYEQYF,TGTGCCAGCCTCGGTGATTCCTACGAGCAGTACTTC
TRBJ2-1,.,few,TRBV15,CATSFNRYNEQFF,TGTGCCACCAGCTTCAATCGGTACAATGAGCAGTTCTTC